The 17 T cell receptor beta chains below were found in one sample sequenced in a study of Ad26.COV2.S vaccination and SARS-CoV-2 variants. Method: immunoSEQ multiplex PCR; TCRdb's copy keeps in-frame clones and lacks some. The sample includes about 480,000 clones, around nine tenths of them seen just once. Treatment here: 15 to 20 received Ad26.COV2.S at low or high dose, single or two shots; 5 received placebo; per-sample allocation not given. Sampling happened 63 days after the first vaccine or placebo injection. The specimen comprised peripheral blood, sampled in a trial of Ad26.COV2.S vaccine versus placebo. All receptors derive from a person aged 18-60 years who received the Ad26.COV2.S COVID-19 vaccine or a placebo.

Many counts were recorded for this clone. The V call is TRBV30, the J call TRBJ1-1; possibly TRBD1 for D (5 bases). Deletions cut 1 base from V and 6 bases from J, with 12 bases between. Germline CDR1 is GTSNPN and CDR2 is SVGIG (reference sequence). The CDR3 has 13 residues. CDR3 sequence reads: CAWSGAGKPEAFF. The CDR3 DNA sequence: TGTGCCTGGAGTGGCGCAGGGAAACCTGAAGCTTTCTTT.

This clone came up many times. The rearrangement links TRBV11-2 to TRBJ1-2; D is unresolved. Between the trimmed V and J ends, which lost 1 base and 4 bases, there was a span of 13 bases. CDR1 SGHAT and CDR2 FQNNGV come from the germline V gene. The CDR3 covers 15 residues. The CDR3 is CASSLGPGPGYGYTF. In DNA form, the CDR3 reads TGTGCCAGCAGCTTAGGTCCAGGACCCGGCTATGGCTACACCTTC.

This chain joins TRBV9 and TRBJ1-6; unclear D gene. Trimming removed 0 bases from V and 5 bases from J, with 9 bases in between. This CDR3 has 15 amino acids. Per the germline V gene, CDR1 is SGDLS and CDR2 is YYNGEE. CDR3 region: CASSVAGEDNSPLHF. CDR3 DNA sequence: TGTGCCAGCAGCGTAGCCGGGGAGGATAATTCACCCCTCCACTTT.

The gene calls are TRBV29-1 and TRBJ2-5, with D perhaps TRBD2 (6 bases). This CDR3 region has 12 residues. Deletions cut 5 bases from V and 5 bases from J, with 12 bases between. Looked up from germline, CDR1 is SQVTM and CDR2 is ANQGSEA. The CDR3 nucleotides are TGCAGCGTTAGGGAGAGCGGGGAGACCCAGTACTTC. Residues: CSVRESGETQYF. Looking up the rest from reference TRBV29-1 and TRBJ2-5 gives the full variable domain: SAVISQKPSRDICQRGTSLTIQCQVDSQVTMMFWYRQQPGQSLTLIATANQGSEATYESGFVIDKFPISRPNLTFSTLTVSNMSPEDSSIYLCSVRESGETQYFGPGTRLLVL.

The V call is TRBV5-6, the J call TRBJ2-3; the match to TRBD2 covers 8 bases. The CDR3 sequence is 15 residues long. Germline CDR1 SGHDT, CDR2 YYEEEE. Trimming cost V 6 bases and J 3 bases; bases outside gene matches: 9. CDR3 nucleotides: TGTGCCAGCATACGATCGGGCGGGAGGACAGATACGCAGTATTTT. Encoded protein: CASIRSGGRTDTQYF.

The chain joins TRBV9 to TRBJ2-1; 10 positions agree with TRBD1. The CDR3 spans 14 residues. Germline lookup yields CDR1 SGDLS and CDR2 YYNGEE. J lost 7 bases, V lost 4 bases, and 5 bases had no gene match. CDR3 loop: CASSPGQGRNEQFF. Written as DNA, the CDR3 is TGTGCCAGCAGCCCGGGACAGGGGAGGAATGAGCAGTTCTTC.

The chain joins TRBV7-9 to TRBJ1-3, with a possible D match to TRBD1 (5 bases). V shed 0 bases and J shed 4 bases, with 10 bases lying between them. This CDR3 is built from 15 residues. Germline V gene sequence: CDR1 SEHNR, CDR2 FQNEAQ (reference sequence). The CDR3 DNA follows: TGTGCCAGCAGCTTAGCCGGGACCCCCGGAAACACCATATATTTT. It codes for CASSLAGTPGNTIYF.

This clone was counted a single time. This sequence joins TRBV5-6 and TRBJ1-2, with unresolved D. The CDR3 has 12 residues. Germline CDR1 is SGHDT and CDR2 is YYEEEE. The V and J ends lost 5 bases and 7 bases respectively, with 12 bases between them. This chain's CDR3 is CASRYASVGYTF. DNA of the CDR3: TGTGCCAGCAGATACGCGAGTGTTGGCTACACCTTC.

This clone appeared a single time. The CDR3 region has the DNA TGCGCCAGCAGTGAATGGGACAGGAACCCCTACGAGCAGTACTTC. This sequence encodes CASSEWDRNPYEQYF. The gene calls are TRBV10-1 and TRBJ2-7; 8 bases fit TRBD1. Germline CDR1 reads WNHNN; CDR2 reads SYGVQD (reference sequence). The CDR3 consists of 15 residues. The ends lost 3 bases at V and 2 bases at J; junction bases unmatched: 6.

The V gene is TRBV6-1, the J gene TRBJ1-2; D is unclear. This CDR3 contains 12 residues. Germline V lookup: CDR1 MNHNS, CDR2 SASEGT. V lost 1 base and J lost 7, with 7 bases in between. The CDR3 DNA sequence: TGTGCCAGCAGTGAAGTAACGGGTGGCTACACCTTC. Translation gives CASSEVTGGYTF.

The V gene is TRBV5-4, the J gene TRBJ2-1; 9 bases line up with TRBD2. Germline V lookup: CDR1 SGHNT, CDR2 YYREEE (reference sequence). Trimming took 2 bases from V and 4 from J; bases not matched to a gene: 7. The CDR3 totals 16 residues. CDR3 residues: CASSFGAGGQYNEQFF. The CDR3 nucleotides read TGTGCCAGCAGCTTTGGAGCGGGAGGCCAGTACAATGAGCAGTTCTTC.

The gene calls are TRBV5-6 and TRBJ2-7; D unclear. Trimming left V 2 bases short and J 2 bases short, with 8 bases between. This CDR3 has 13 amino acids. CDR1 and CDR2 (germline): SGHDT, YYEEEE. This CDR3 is CASSLRVAYEQYF. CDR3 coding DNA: TGTGCCAGCAGCTTACGGGTAGCCTACGAGCAGTACTTC.

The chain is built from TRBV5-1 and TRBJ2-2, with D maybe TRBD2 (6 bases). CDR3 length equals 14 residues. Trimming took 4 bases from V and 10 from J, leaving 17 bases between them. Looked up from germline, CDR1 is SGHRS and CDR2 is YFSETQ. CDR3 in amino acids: CASSRDLHRKELFF. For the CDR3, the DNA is TGCGCCAGCAGCCGGGACTTGCACAGGAAGGAGCTGTTTTTT.

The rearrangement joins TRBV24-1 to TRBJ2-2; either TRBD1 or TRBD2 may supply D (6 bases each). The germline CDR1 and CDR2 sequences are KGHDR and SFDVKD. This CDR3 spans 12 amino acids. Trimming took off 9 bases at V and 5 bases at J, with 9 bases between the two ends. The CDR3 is CATRGGTGELFF. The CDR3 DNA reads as TGTGCCACCCGAGGGGGGACCGGGGAGCTGTTTTTT.

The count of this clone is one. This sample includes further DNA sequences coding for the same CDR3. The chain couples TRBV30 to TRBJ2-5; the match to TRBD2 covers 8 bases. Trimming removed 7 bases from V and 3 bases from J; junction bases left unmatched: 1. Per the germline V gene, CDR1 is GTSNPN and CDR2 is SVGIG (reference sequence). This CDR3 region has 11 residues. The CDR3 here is CASAGEETQYF. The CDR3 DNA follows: TGTGCCTCAGCGGGGGAAGAGACCCAGTACTTC.

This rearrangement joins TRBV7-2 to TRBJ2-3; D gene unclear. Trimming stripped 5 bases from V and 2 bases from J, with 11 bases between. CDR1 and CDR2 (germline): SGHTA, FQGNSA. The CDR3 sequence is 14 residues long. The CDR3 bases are TGTGCCAGCAGCCCTAGTCGGTACACAGATACGCAGTATTTT. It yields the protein CASSPSRYTDTQYF.

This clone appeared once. As DNA, the CDR3 is TGTGCCAGCAGTTACTCGACGGGGACAGGGGTATACGAGCAGTACTTC. Translating gives CASSYSTGTGVYEQYF. V is TRBV6-2 or TRBV6-3 and J is TRBJ2-7; 10 bases match TRBD1. The CDR3 totals 16 residues. V shed 0 bases, J shed 4 bases, and the junction held 6 bases outside the gene matches. The germline gives CDR1 MNHEY, CDR2 SVGEGT.